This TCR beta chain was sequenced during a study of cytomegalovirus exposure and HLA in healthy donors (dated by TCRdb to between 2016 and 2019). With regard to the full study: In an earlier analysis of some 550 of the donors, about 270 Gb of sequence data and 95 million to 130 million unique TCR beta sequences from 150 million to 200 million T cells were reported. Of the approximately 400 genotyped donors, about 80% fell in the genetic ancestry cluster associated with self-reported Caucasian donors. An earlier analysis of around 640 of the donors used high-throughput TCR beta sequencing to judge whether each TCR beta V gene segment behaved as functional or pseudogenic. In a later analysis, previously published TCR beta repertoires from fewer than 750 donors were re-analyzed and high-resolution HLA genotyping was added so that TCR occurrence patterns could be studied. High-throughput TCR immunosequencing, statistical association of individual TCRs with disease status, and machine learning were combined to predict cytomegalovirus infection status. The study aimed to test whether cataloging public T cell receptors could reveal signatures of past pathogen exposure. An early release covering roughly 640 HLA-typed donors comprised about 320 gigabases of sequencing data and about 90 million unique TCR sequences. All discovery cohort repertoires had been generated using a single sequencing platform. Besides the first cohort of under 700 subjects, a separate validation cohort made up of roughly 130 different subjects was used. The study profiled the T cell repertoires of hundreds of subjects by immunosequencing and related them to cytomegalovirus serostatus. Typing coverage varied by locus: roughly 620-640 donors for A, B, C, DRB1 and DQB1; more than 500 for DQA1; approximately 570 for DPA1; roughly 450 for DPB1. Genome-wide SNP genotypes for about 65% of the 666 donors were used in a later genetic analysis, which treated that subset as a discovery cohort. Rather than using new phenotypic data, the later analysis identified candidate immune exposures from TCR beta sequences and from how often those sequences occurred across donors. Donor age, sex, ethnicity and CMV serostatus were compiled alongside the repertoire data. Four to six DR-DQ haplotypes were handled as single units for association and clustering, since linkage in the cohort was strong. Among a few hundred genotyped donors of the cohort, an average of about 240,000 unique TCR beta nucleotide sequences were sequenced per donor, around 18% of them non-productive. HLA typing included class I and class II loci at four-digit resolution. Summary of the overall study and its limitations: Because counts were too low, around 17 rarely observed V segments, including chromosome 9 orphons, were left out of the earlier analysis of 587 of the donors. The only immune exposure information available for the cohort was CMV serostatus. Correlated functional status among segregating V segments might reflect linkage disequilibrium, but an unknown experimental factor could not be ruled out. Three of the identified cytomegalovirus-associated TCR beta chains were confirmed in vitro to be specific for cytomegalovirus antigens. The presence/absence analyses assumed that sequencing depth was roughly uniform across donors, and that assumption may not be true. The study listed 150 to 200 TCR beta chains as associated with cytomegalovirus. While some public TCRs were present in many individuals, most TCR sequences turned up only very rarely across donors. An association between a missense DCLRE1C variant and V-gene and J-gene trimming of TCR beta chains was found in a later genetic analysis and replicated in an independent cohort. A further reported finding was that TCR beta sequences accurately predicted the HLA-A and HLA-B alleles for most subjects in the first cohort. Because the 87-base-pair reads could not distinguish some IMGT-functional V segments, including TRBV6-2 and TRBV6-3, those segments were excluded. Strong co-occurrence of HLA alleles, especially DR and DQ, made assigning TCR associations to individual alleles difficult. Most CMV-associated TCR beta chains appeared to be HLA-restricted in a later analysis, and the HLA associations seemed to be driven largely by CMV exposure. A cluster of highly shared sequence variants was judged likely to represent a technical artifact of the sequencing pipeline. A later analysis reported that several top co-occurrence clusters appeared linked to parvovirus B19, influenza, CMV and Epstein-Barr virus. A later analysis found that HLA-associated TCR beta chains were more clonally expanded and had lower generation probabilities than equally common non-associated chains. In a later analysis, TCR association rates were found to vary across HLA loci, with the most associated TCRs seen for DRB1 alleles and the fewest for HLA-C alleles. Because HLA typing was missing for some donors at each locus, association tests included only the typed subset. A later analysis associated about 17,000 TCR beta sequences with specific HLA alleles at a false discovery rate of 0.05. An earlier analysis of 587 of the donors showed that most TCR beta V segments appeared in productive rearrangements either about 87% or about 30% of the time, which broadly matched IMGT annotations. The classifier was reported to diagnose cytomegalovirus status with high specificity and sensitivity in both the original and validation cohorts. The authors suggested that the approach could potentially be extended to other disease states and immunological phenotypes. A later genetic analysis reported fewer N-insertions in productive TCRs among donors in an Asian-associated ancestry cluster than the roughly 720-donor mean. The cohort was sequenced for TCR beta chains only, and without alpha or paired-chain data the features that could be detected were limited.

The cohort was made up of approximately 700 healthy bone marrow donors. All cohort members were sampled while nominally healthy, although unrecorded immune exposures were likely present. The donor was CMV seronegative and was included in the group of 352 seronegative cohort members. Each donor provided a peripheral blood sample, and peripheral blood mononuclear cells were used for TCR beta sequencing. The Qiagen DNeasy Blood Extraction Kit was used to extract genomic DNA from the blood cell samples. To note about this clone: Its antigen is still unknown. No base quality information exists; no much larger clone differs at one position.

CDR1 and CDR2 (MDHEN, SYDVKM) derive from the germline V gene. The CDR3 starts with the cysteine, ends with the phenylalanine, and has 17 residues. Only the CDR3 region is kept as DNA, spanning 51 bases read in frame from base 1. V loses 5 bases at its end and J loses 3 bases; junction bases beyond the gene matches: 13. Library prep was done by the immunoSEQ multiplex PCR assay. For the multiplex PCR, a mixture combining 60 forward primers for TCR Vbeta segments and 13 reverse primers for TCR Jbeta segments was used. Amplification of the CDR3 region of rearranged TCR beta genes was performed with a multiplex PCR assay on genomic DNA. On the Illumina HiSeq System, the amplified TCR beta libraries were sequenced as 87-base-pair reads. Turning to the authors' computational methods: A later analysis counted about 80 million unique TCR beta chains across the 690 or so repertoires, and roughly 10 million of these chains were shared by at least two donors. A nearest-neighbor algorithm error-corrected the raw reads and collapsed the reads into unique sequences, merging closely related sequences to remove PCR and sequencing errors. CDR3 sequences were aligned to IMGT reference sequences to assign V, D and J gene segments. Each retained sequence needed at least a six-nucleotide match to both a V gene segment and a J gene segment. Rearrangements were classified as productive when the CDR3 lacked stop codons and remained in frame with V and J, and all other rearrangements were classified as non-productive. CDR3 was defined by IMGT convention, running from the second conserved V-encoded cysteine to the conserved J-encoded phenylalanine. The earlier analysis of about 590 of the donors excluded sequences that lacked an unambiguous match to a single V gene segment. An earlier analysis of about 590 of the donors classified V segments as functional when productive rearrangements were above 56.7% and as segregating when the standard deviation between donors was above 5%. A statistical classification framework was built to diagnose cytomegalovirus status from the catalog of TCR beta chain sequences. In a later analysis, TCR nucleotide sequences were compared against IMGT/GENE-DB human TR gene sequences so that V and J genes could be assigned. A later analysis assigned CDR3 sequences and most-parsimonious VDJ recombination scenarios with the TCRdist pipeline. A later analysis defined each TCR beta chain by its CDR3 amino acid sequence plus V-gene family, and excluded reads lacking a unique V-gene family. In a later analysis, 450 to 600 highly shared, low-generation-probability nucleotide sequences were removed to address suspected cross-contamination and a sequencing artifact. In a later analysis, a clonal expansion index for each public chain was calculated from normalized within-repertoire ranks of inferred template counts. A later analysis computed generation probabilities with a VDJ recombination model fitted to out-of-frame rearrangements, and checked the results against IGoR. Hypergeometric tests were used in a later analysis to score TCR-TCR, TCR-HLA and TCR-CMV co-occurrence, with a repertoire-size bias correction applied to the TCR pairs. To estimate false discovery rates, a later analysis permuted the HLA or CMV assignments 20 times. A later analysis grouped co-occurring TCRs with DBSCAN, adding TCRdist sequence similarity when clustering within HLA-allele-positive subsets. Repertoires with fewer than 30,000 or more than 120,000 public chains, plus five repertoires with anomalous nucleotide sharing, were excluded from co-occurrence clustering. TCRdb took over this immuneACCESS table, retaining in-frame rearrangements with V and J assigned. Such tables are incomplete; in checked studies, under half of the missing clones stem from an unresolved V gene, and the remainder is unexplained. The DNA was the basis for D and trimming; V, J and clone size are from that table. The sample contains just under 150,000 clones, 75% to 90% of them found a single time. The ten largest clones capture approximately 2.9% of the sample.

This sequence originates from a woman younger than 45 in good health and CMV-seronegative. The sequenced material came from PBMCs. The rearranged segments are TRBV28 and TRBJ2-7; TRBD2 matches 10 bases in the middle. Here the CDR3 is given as CASSPPLLAGLIYEQYF. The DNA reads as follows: TGTGCCAGCAGTCCCCCTTTACTAGCGGGGTTAATCTACGAGCAGTACTTC.